What follows is one T cell receptor beta chain and its context. In its sample, this clonotype was seen many times. What antigen it recognizes has not been identified. No base quality information exists; no much larger clone differs at one position. The data originate from a study of human T cells and chemical hapten exposure (dated by TCRdb to the early 2020s). Study-wide context: For sensitization, 2% DPC in acetone was applied to a 2 cm by 2 cm area of upper inner arm skin. Patch testing was performed on the upper back with Finn chambers containing 0.01% DPC, and the patch tests were scored after 6 days according to International Contact Dermatitis Research Group standards. The study tracked peripheral blood TCR repertoire changes in vivo during primary and secondary sensitization to the hapten diphenylcyclopropenone (DPC) in alopecia patients. Libraries were pooled for sequencing, and per-sample TCR yields varied mainly because of small differences in library volumes within the pool. Blood samples were taken from patients before sensitization (week 0) and then at 2, 6 and about 24 weeks after DPC sensitization. The mostly female patient cohort included alopecia areata with under or over 50% scalp involvement, alopecia totalis and alopecia universalis. Twenty-nine alopecia patients provided blood for TCR sequencing at one to four time points (pre-sensitization, 2, 6 and 24 weeks). Throughout the study period of around 25 weeks, patients also received therapeutic DPC doses to the scalp every week.

Points the paper makes about the study in general: Repeated subsampling changed both the strength of the expansion versus patch-test correlation and the threshold at which that correlation became significant. Expanded TCRs formed significantly more large CDR3 similarity clusters than pre-sensitization or healthy control sets, consistent with antigen-driven responses. A positive correlation was found between the number of PT1 expanded TCRs and patch test score, with significance reached at thresholds 8, 16 and 32 but not 4. DPC sensitization did not change the number of TCRs with a frequency above 1 in 1000, and there was no evidence of changes in global repertoire structure. All patients had alopecia, a presumed autoimmune disease, so their immune response might differ from that of healthy individuals.

The time point label on this specimen signifies: patch test 3, about 24 weeks after DPC sensitization. The intended sense of this specimen's treatment or condition label: therapeutic diphenylcyclopropenone sensitization with weekly scalp DPC. At every patch-test visit, the blood draw took place before the patch test was put on. To be eligible, patients had to be aged 18 to 70, diagnosed with alopecia and judged suitable for DPC therapy, while pregnant patients were excluded. Total RNA was extracted from unfractionated whole blood collected in Tempus Blood RNA tubes. The germline V gene supplies CDR1 LGHNA and CDR2 YNFKEQ. The CDR3 holds 16 amino acids from the cysteine to the phenylalanine. Of the read, only the CDR3 DNA is kept; its 48 bases are in frame from base 1. V is clipped by 0 bases and J by 4 bases, and the sequence between their germline boundaries is 15 bases long. The library came from RACE. The listed sequencing device is NextSeq 500. Library preparation attached unique molecular identifiers to individual cDNA molecules for quantitative, reproducible TCR counting. For every blood RNA sample, sequencing covered both the TCR alpha and TCR beta chains. Turning to the authors' computational methods: Samples had a median of around 92,000 TCRs, with a range from 23,224 to 690,600. The Decombinator software suite was used to annotate V, J and CDR3 in the TCR reads. For PS versus PT1 abundance plots, all samples were subsampled to the same number of TCRs (28,000). Expanded TCRs were defined as absent before sensitization and observed at least eight times at the 2-week time point. Using fastp trimming at Q25 and MiXCR clonotype assembly, TCRdb reanalyzed the public sequencing data and kept in-frame beta chains. Under each unique CDR3 protein, matching rows form one entry showing the most common genes and DNA. The V and J calls and clone size come from TCRdb's table, not from the authors' own analysis. The table for this sample lists about 71,000 distinct CDR3 sequences; 11% of them were counted only once. Together, the top ten hold roughly 1.4% of the sample.

This receptor was identified in a woman aged 50 to 60 with alopecia areata. Some clones in this sample may be carry-over from other donors' samples. The specimen was whole blood, collected in connection with sensitization to the hapten diphenylcyclopropenone (DPC). The V and J genes are TRBV4-2 and TRBJ2-5, with no reliable assignment of the D segment. The CDR3 region reads CASSQDQWKPIETQYF. The DNA sequence is TGTGCCAGCAGCCAAGATCAGTGGAAACCCATAGAGACCCAGTACTTC.